This TCR beta chain came from a study of a mutant IDH1 vaccine in newly diagnosed glioma (dated by TCRdb to about 2021). Broadly, across the study: Vaccination began 4-6 weeks after radiotherapy alone, or alongside temozolomide cycles in the chemotherapy-containing groups. Before enrollment, most patients had been given radiochemotherapy with temozolomide as standard therapy, while the rest had received either radiotherapy alone or temozolomide alone. Peripheral blood was drawn at six visits: V03 (baseline), V05, V07, V10, V12 and V13. Longitudinal TCRB deep sequencing was performed for about 25 treated patients wherever samples were available for exploratory analyses. Of the approximately 35 treated patients, roughly 60% were male and around 40% were female, and the mean age was roughly 40 years. Visit V12 was the week-35 safety follow-up and visit V13 was the week-47 end of study.

This specimen's time point label, interpreted: week 35, safety follow-up. Each vaccine dose was 300 ug of a 20-mer mutant IDH1 peptide in Montanide, given subcutaneously with topical imiquimod. Patients received eight vaccinations in weeks 1, 3, 5, 7, 11, 15, 19 and 23, corresponding to visits V03 through V10. Newly diagnosed WHO grade 3 or 4 IDH1-mutant astrocytomas showing loss of nuclear ATRX were present in the donors. The samples were drawn from NOA16, a multicentre, single-arm, open-label phase I trial in Germany that tested a mutant IDH1 peptide vaccine in humans for the first time. Genomic DNA for TCRB sequencing was extracted from EDTA blood using the DNeasy Blood and Tissue Kit. Beyond this particular receptor, the publication reports: Selection of PBMC samples for TCRB deep sequencing was based on availability. Pseudoprogression seemed to be unrelated to changes in the top peripheral T cell clonotypes found by TCRB sequencing. The authors noted that analyses of patient blood samples could not be reproduced because of sample limitations. Immune responses induced by the vaccine were seen in approximately 93% of patients across multiple MHC alleles.

Receptor libraries were prepared by the immunoSEQ multiplex PCR assay. The hsTCRB Kit was used according to the manufacturer's protocol to amplify rearranged TCR beta chain sequences. Sequencing of TCRB libraries was carried out on an Illumina MiSeq. The study's own analysis went as follows. The kit vendor's proprietary platform handled demultiplexing, trimming and gene mapping. TCRdb limited this immuneACCESS table to in-frame rearrangements with V and J called. A share of clones is missing; checked studies link under half to unresolved V genes, and the rest is unexplained. That table gives V, J and clone size, and the DNA gave D and trimming. Here the sample has roughly 64,000 clones; 74% occur a single time. Roughly 5% of the sample is held by the ten biggest clonotypes. V and J are truncated by 0 bases and 5 bases respectively, leaving an intervening sequence of 12 bases. Including cysteine and phenylalanine, the CDR3 has 15 amino acids. Only the CDR3 portion is preserved as DNA: 45 bases, with reading frame beginning at the first base. Taken from the germline V gene, the CDR1 and CDR2 loops are SGDLS and YYNGEE.

About this clone itself: Its antigen is not yet known. No base qualities exist here, and no much larger clone lies one base off it.

The TCR comes from a man aged 50 or older with glioma. The input for sequencing was PBMCs, taken from a glioma patient whose treatment included an IDH1 peptide vaccine. The rearrangement combines TRBV9 with TRBJ2-1; possibly the D gene is TRBD2, per 5 matching bases. The bases are TGTGCCAGCAGCGTAGTCGGGAAGGCCAACAATGAGCAGTTCTTC. Its product reads: CASSVVGKANNEQFF.